These 30 T cell receptor beta chains came from one sample sequenced in a study of blood T cell repertoires in COVID-19. The repertoire was sequenced with immunoSEQ multiplex PCR; TCRdb's copy has only in-frame clones and lacks some. The sample includes some 520,000 clones, 80% to 90% of them seen just once. Material for sequencing was peripheral blood. These receptors originate from a man aged 18 to 30 with COVID-19, enrolled during active disease.

The V call is TRBV21-1, the J call TRBJ2-7; no DNA check was done on the table's D call, TRBD2. TRBV21-1 is assigned pseudogene status. CDR3 size: 16 residues. The chain's CDR3 is CASSKIGSGGVYEQYF. Written as DNA, the CDR3 is TGTGCCAGCAGCAAAATCGGAAGCGGGGGCGTGTACGAGCAGTACTTC.

This clone was seen once. This sequence joins TRBV14 and TRBJ1-4, with D tentatively TRBD1 (6 bases). Trimming removed 1 base at V and 8 bases at J, with 14 bases between. Germline values: CDR1 SGHDN, CDR2 FVKESK. This CDR3 has 15 amino acids. The CDR3 loop reads CASSQAGARWEKLFF. The CDR3 DNA is TGTGCCAGCAGCCAAGCAGGGGCGCGGTGGGAAAAACTGTTTTTT.

The gene calls are TRBV5-1 and TRBJ2-6; D gene unclear. The CDR3 runs to 16 residues. The V end was cut by 0 bases, the J end by 0 bases, with 7 bases between. Germline CDR1 is SGHRS and CDR2 is YFSETQ. The CDR3, as DNA: TGCGCCAGCAGCTTGGCCAGATCCTCTGGGGCCAACGTCCTGACTTTC. Translation gives CASSLARSSGANVLTF.

This clone appeared a single time. V and J are TRBV18 and TRBJ2-7, with D tentatively TRBD1 (5 bases). The germline V gene has CDR1 KGHSH and CDR2 LQKENI. V lost 5 bases and J lost 5, with 13 bases in between. The CDR3 spans 13 residues. The CDR3 DNA follows: TGTGCCAGCTCAGTCCATGAAGGGGACGAGCAGTACTTC. Protein sequence: CASSVHEGDEQYF.

The chain links TRBV18 to TRBJ1-1; maybe TRBD1 (5 bases). The germline V and J ends were trimmed by 3 bases and 7 bases, with 15 bases remaining between them. CDR3 length: 14 amino acids. Per the germline V gene, CDR1 is KGHSH and CDR2 is LQKENI. CDR3 nucleotide sequence: TGTGCCAGCTCACCGTCTGGGGGGTTGAGTGAAGCTTTCTTT. It translates to CASSPSGGLSEAFF.

As to this clone: This sample includes further DNA sequences coding for the same CDR3. The V gene is TRBV12-3 or TRBV12-4, the J gene TRBJ2-7; weak D call: TRBD2 (6 bases). Trimming pared 6 bases from V and 3 bases from J, leaving 6 bases between. CDR3 size: 11 residues. Written as DNA, the CDR3 is TGTGCCAGCAGGCGGGACTACGAGCAGTACTTC. It is translated as CASRRDYEQYF.

This sequence joins TRBV11-3 and TRBJ2-1; D is unclear. CDR1 and CDR2 (germline): SGHNT, YENEEA. Trimming took off 1 base at V and 8 bases at J, with 9 bases between the two ends. The length of the CDR3 is 13 residues. CDR3 loop: CASSLGSAHEQFF. DNA for the CDR3: TGTGCCAGCAGCTTAGGGAGCGCCCATGAGCAGTTCTTC.

J is TRBJ2-1 and V is TRBV6-5; a possible D gene is TRBD2 (6 bases). The CDR3 covers 14 residues. The V end lost 0 bases, the J end lost 7 bases, and 10 bases lay between the germline ends. Looked up from germline, CDR1 is MNHEY and CDR2 is SVGAGI. CDR3 sequence (DNA): TGTGCCAGCAGTTACTCACGGGAGATAAATGAGCAGTTCTTC. It codes for CASSYSREINEQFF.

The J gene is TRBJ2-1, the V gene TRBV19; 16 bases line up with TRBD2. The CDR3 is 20 residues long. Trimming took 0 bases from V and 6 from J; bases not matched to a gene: 11. In germline, CDR1 is LNHDA, CDR2 SQIVND (reference sequence). The CDR3 sequence: CASSIEPGLAGGPIFNEQFF. Written as DNA, the CDR3 is TGTGCCAGTAGTATAGAACCGGGACTAGCGGGAGGGCCGATTTTCAATGAGCAGTTCTTC.

V and J are TRBV7-2 and TRBJ2-3; 11 positions agree with TRBD2. In germline, CDR1 is SGHTA, CDR2 FQGNSA. With V trimmed by 3 bases and J by 1 base, 3 bases remained unmatched. The CDR3 extends over 16 amino acids. The CDR3, as DNA: TGTGCCAGCAGCTTCGGGACTAGCGGACGCACAGATACGCAGTATTTT. This sequence encodes CASSFGTSGRTDTQYF.

This clone was observed once. The V and J genes are TRBV5-6 and TRBJ1-1; D is unresolved. Germline CDR1 reads SGHDT; CDR2 reads YYEEEE. This CDR3 is built from 16 residues. Trimming shortened V by 1 base and J by 4 bases, and 17 bases separated the two germline ends. CDR3 nucleotides: TGTGCCAGCAGCTTGAGCGCAACGGCTCGGCCCACTGAAGCTTTCTTT. Its protein is CASSLSATARPTEAFF.

The CDR3 reads CASSPRDRGSTDTQYF. Written as DNA, the CDR3 is TGTGCCAGCAGTCCGCGGGACAGAGGAAGCACAGATACGCAGTATTTT. The rearrangement joins TRBV6-6 to TRBJ2-3; D perhaps matches TRBD1 (7 bases). The CDR3 runs 16 residues. CDR1 MNHNY and CDR2 SVGAGI come from the germline V gene (reference sequence). The V gene lost 5 bases and the J gene lost 0 bases, with 15 bases spanning the gap.

The rearrangement links TRBV30 to TRBJ1-5; D perhaps matches TRBD1 (5 bases). This CDR3 is 13 amino acids long. Trimming removed 1 base from V and 8 bases from J, with 12 bases in between. CDR1 GTSNPN and CDR2 SVGIG come from the germline V gene (reference sequence). In DNA form, the CDR3 reads TGTGCCTGGAGTGGGGTCTTAGGGGAGCCCCAGCATTTT. This codes for CAWSGVLGEPQHF. Complete variable domain (other parts from reference TRBV30 and TRBJ1-5): SQTIHQWPATLVQPVGSPLSLECTVEGTSNPNLYWYRQAAGRGLQLLFYSVGIGQISSEVPQNLSASRPQDRQFILSSKKLLLSDSGFYLCAWSGVLGEPQHFGDGTRLSIL.

The V gene is TRBV25-1, the J gene TRBJ1-2; 10 nucleotides line up with TRBD1. Germline-derived CDR1 and CDR2 are MGHDK and SYGVNS. Trimming took 8 bases from V and 8 from J; bases not matched to a gene: 8. The CDR3 spans 13 residues. DNA of the CDR3: TGTGCCAGCTGGGGACAGGGGTTGTGGGGCTACACCTTC. Its translation is CASWGQGLWGYTF.

The chain is built from TRBV14 and TRBJ2-5; 8 bases are shared with TRBD2. V dropped 7 bases and J dropped 2; count of bases not matched to a gene: 15. The CDR3 is made up of 17 amino acids. Germline V lookup: CDR1 SGHDN, CDR2 FVKESK. CDR3 in amino acids: CASKGSGGSIRQETQYF. DNA for the CDR3: TGTGCCAGCAAGGGGAGCGGGGGCTCTATTCGGCAAGAGACCCAGTACTTC.

This chain uses TRBV2 with TRBJ2-7; tentative D call: TRBD2 (5 bases). Trimming pared 6 bases from V and 5 bases from J, leaving 26 bases between. The germline V gene has CDR1 SNHLY and CDR2 FYNNEI. This CDR3 has 17 residues. The CDR3 coding sequence is TGTGCCAGCAGCCTGATAGAGGGCGTTACGGATCTCAACGAGCAGTACTTC. Protein: CASSLIEGVTDLNEQYF.

The chain carries TRBV9 and TRBJ2-1; D perhaps matches TRBD1 (6 bases). V was clipped by 1 base and J by 9 bases, with 14 bases between them. This CDR3 contains 14 residues. From germline, CDR1 is SGDLS and CDR2 YYNGEE. CDR3: CASSVLQGQGEQFF. The CDR3 region has the DNA TGTGCCAGCAGCGTACTGCAGGGGCAGGGTGAGCAGTTCTTC.

The chain has TRBV7-9 and TRBJ1-6; 7 bases align to TRBD1. Germline loops: CDR1 SEHNR, CDR2 FQNEAQ (reference sequence). With V trimmed by 7 bases and J by 15 bases, 12 bases remained unmatched. The CDR3 is 13 residues long. The CDR3 bases are TGTGCCAGCACAGTTGGACAGGCCGACCACCTCCACTTT. Residues: CASTVGQADHLHF.

This chain links TRBV5-4 with TRBJ1-6, with D unresolved. Trimming cost V 0 bases and J 6 bases, with 7 bases left between them. CDR3 length equals 14 residues. Germline V gene lookup returns CDR1 SGHNT and CDR2 YYREEE (reference sequence). The CDR3, as DNA: TGTGCCAGCAGCTTGGAGAGAACTAATTCACCCCTCCACTTT. Translated, it gives CASSLERTNSPLHF. The complete variable domain, with remaining parts taken from reference TRBV5-4 and TRBJ1-6, reads ETGVTQSPTHLIKTRGQQVTLRCSSQSGHNTVSWYQQALGQGPQFIFQYYREEENGRGNFPPRFSGLQFPNYSSELNVNALELDDSALYLCASSLERTNSPLHFGNGTRLTVT.

J is TRBJ2-1 and V is TRBV7-8, with D possibly matching TRBD2 (6 bases). The CDR3 contains 14 residues. The germline V and J ends were trimmed by 1 base and 7 bases, with 11 bases remaining between them. Per germline, CDR1 SGHVS and CDR2 FQNEAQ. This CDR3 reads CASSLVQEGNEQFF. For the CDR3, the DNA is TGTGCCAGCAGCTTAGTCCAGGAGGGAAATGAGCAGTTCTTC.

The chain combines TRBV3-1 (or the pseudogene TRBV3-2) with TRBJ2-5; TRBD2 aligns across 12 bases. The CDR3 loop spans 20 amino acids. The J segment lost 3 bases and the V segment lost 2 bases, leaving 16 bases of the junction unmatched. The V gene's germline CDR1 is LGHDT and CDR2 YNNKEL (reference sequence). DNA for the CDR3: TGTGCCAGCAGCCAAAACCCCCCCCTTACTAGCGGGGGGTTTAAAGAGACCCAGTACTTC. Protein: CASSQNPPLTSGGFKETQYF.

V and J are TRBV24-1 and TRBJ2-7; D is perhaps TRBD2 (6 bases). Trimming removed 12 bases at V and 3 bases at J, with 17 bases between. Germline lookup yields CDR1 KGHDR and CDR2 SFDVKD. This CDR3 has 13 amino acids. In nucleotides, the CDR3 is TGTGCCGCCGGGACCCTCGGGGGCTACGAGCAGTACTTC. Its protein product is CAAGTLGGYEQYF.

The chain joins TRBV19 to TRBJ1-1; maybe TRBD1 (6 bases). The CDR3 loop spans 11 amino acids. The germline V gene has CDR1 LNHDA and CDR2 SQIVND (reference sequence). V was pared by 5 bases and J by 12 bases, with 13 bases between. CDR3 sequence reads: CASSRRGKSFF. The CDR3 DNA reads as TGTGCCAGTAGTCGCAGGGGTAAATCTTTCTTT. Combining the CDR3 with reference TRBV19 and TRBJ1-1 gives the whole variable domain DGGITQSPKYLFRKEGQNVTLSCEQNLNHDAMYWYRQDPGQGLRLIYYSQIVNDFQKGDIAEGYSVSREKKESFPLTVTSAQKNPTAFYLCASSRRGKSFFGQGTRLTVV.

The chain uses TRBV7-6 and TRBJ2-1, with 9 bases aligning to TRBD2. V lost 5 bases and J lost 6; bases outside the gene matches: 5. This CDR3 has 14 amino acids. Per the germline V gene, CDR1 is SGHVS and CDR2 is FNYEAQ. CDR3 DNA sequence: TGTGCCAGCAGCACTACAGCGGGAGGCAATGAGCAGTTCTTC. Translation gives CASSTTAGGNEQFF.

The J gene is TRBJ1-6, the V gene TRBV2, with TRBD1 matching over 8 bases. Trimming removed 7 bases from V and 8 bases from J; junction bases left unmatched: 4. The CDR3 length is 13 residues. From germline, CDR1 is SNHLY and CDR2 FYNNEI. The CDR3, as DNA: TGTGCCAGCACCAAGGACAGGGATTCACCCCTCCACTTT. Its protein product is CASTKDRDSPLHF.

This clone has a single count. The J gene is TRBJ2-3, the V gene TRBV10-3, with TRBD2 identical over 8 bases. The CDR3 is 16 residues long. Germline trimming cut 3 bases from V and 2 bases from J; bases unmatched to any gene: 7. CDR1 ENHRY and CDR2 SYGVKD come from the germline V gene. For the CDR3, the DNA is TGTGCCATCAGTGAATCCGCGGGGGGTACCACAGATACGCAGTATTTT. This encodes CAISESAGGTTDTQYF.

The J gene is TRBJ1-2, the V gene TRBV5-5; 7 nucleotides agree with TRBD1. CDR3 length: 15 amino acids. Germline V gene data show CDR1 as SGHKS and CDR2 as YYEKEE (reference sequence). Trimming took 2 bases from V and 0 from J; bases not matched to a gene: 4. The CDR3 bases are TGTGCCAGCAGCTTATCGGGGACAGCTAACTATGGCTACACCTTC. Translation gives CASSLSGTANYGYTF.

This rearrangement joins TRBV7-9 to TRBJ2-2; 7 bases agree with TRBD1. The CDR3 spans 14 residues. J lost 3 bases, V lost 9 bases, and 7 bases had no gene match. Germline V CDR1 and CDR2: SEHNR, FQNEAQ (reference sequence). The DNA of the CDR3 is TGTGCCAGGCAGGGGGTTTTGGACACCGGGGAGCTGTTTTTT. It is translated as CARQGVLDTGELFF.

The rearrangement uses TRBV11-2 and TRBJ1-3, with unresolved D. The V and J ends lost 5 bases and 6 bases respectively, with 8 bases between them. This CDR3 region has 12 residues. The germline V gene has CDR1 SGHAT and CDR2 FQNNGV. The CDR3 sequence is CASSARENTIYF. CDR3 DNA: TGTGCCAGCAGCGCTAGAGAAAACACCATATATTTT.

A few counts support this clone. DNA of the CDR3: TGTGCCAGCAGCCCCATTGGACTAGCGGGAGGCCTAGGGACCGGGGAGCTGTTTTTT. This translates into CASSPIGLAGGLGTGELFF. The chain combines TRBV11-3 with TRBJ2-2; 14 positions match TRBD2. The V and J ends lost 5 bases and 5 bases, in that order; junction bases with no gene match: 13. The germline CDR1 and CDR2 sequences are SGHNT and YENEEA. The CDR3 contains 19 residues. Together with reference TRBV11-3 and TRBJ2-2, the CDR3 gives the full variable domain: EAGVVQSPRYKIIEKKQPVAFWCNPISGHNTLYWYLQNLGQGPELLIRYENEEAVDDSQLPKDRFSAERLKGVDSTLKIQPAELGDSAVYLCASSPIGLAGGLGTGELFFGEGSRLTVL.